This TCR beta chain was identified during a study of T cells in Graves' hyperthyroidism and ophthalmopathy. With V trimmed by 3 bases and J by 6 bases, 5 bases remained unmatched. Germline assignment: CDR1 ENHRY and CDR2 SYGVKD. The CDR3 loop spans 13 amino acids. Regarding the study as a whole: By a 13 V-J model, ophthalmopathy was set apart from stable hyperthyroidism.

Clinical symptoms, serum thyroxine, TRAb, thyroid ultrasound and orbital computed tomography informed diagnoses. TCR beta CDR3 region amplification was performed from RNA transcripts. Initially, a first-round RT-PCR of the TCR CDR3 employed the HTBI primer set. TCRdb re-called the multiplex PCR reads with MiXCR, one entry per CDR3 protein. The data contain roughly 380,000 distinct CDR3 sequences, roughly 14% of them singletons. On this clonotype: The antigen is undetermined.

The genes are TRBV10-3 and TRBJ2-7, with TRBD1 identical over 7 bases. This TCR was recovered from a man aged 25 to 45 with Graves' hyperthyroidism that later progressed to Graves' ophthalmopathy. Sequenced material: blood. As DNA, the CDR3 is TGTGCCATCAGTGAACAAACAGGGGCCGAGCAGTACTTC. This gives the protein CAISEQTGAEQYF.